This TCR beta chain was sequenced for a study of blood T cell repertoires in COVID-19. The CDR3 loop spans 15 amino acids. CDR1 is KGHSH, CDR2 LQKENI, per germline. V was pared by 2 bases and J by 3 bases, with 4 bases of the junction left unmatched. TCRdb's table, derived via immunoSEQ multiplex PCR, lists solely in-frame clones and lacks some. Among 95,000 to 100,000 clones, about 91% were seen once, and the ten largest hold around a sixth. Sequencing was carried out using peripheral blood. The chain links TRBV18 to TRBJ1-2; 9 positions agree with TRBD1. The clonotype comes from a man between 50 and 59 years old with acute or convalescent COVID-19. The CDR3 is CASSPFDRGDYGYTF. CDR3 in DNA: TGTGCCAGCTCACCATTTGACAGGGGGGACTATGGCTACACCTTC.